This T cell receptor (beta chain) was captured in a study of blood T cell repertoires in COVID-19. Study context: The United States, Italy and Spain supplied acute and convalescent COVID-19 samples.

Each participant's cohort was designated according to participant-reported clinical history. A COVID-19 case had been met by exposed participants during the 2 weeks before study entry. This CDR3 comprises 17 residues. Germline loops: CDR1 SGHRS, CDR2 YFSETQ. The V gene end was trimmed by 4 bases and the J gene end by 4 bases; junction bases not matched to a gene: 11. Data came from immunoSEQ multiplex PCR; TCRdb stores just in-frame clones and leaves some out. The data hold about 430,000 clones, with about 88% observed a single time. The specimen sequenced was PBMCs or T cells enriched from blood (not recorded which). The origin of this receptor is a young woman who had been exposed to COVID-19. The chain is built from TRBV5-1 and TRBJ2-5; TRBD2 matches at 12 bases. The CDR3 DNA reads TGCGCCAGCAGCCGGAGCCTGACTAGCGGGGGAGGAGAGACCCAGTACTTC. Its translation: CASSRSLTSGGGETQYF.